The rows below give T cell receptor beta chains drawn from one sample of a study of blood T cell repertoires in COVID-19. Assay: immunoSEQ multiplex PCR; the TCRdb copy retains only in-frame clones and omits some. Among 200,000 to 250,000 clones listed, nearly 90% were seen once. Sequencing input: PBMCs or T cells enriched from blood (not recorded which). These receptors originate from a man younger than 40 who had been exposed to COVID-19. Each CDR3 is given with its conserved first and last residue. Each record gives: V gene, clone size, J gene, D gene, CDR3 protein, CDR3 DNA. D genes are given only for firm matches. Expanded clones get a size class; other rows say once, few or many, or leave the size out.

>TRBV3-1/TRBV3-2|NA|TRBJ2-7|TRBD1
CASRRGGQGVAYEQYF
TGTGCCAGCAGGCGCGGAGGACAGGGGGTGGCCTACGAGCAGTACTTC
>TRBV19|NA|TRBJ2-3|TRBD2
CASSMALAGRTDTQYF
TGTGCCAGTAGTATGGCCTTAGCGGGGCGCACAGATACGCAGTATTTT
>TRBV5-1|NA|TRBJ1-2|NA
CASSLPDINYGYTF
TGCGCCAGCAGCTTACCCGACATTAACTATGGCTACACCTTC
>TRBV6-6|NA|TRBJ1-1|TRBD1
CASRRQGGTEAFF
TGTGCCAGCCGTCGACAGGGAGGGACTGAAGCTTTCTTT
>TRBV30|few|TRBJ1-2|TRBD1
CAWSGSTGEGYTF
TGTGCCTGGAGTGGCTCGACAGGGGAAGGCTACACCTTC
>TRBV2|NA|TRBJ1-2|TRBD1
CASRRTGGSNYGYTF
TGTGCCAGCAGGCGAACAGGGGGCTCTAACTATGGCTACACCTTC
>TRBV6-2/TRBV6-3|NA|TRBJ2-1|NA
CASSYSNRNEQFF
TGTGCCAGCAGTTACTCGAATAGAAATGAGCAGTTCTTC
>TRBV14|NA|TRBJ2-1|NA
CASSQDRGTYNEQFF
TGTGCCAGCAGCCAAGATCGGGGGACCTACAATGAGCAGTTCTTC
>TRBV6-5|NA|TRBJ2-7|TRBD1
CASSYSRDSYEQYF
TGTGCCAGCAGTTACTCGAGGGACAGCTACGAGCAGTACTTC
>TRBV9|NA|TRBJ1-2|TRBD1
CASSKRTGTGYTF
TGTGCCAGCAGCAAACGGACAGGGACCGGCTACACCTTC
>TRBV12-5|NA|TRBJ2-1|TRBD1
CASGLVVGQGAHNEQFF
TGTGCTAGTGGTTTGGTAGTGGGACAGGGGGCGCACAATGAGCAGTTCTTC
>TRBV14|NA|TRBJ2-5|NA
CASSQVPGLPEETQYF
TGTGCCAGCAGCCAAGTCCCCGGCCTCCCGGAGGAGACCCAGTACTTC
>TRBV29-1|NA|TRBJ2-1|TRBD2
CSVERGSGGNEQFF
TGCAGCGTTGAACGGGGTAGCGGGGGAAATGAGCAGTTCTTC
>TRBV13|once|TRBJ1-1|NA
CASSLESGAFF
TGTGCCAGCAGCTTAGAGAGTGGAGCTTTCTTT
>TRBV6-5|NA|TRBJ1-1|NA
CASLRGNTEAFF
TGTGCCAGCTTGCGGGGGAACACTGAAGCTTTCTTT
>TRBV3-1/TRBV3-2|NA|TRBJ1-2|NA
CASSQDTQGQTFNYGYTF
TGTGCCAGCAGCCAAGATACTCAAGGACAGACTTTTAACTATGGCTACACCTTC
>TRBV5-1|NA|TRBJ2-7|TRBD2
CASTRGGGSSYEQYF
TGCGCCAGCACCCGTGGGGGGGGGTCCTCCTACGAGCAGTACTTC
>TRBV3-1/TRBV3-2|few|TRBJ1-5|TRBD1
CASSLGTGSNQPQHF
TGTGCCAGCAGCCTTGGGACAGGTAGCAATCAGCCCCAGCATTTT
>TRBV28|NA|TRBJ2-7|NA
CASSLRFYEQYF
TGTGCCAGCAGTTTACGGTTTTACGAGCAGTACTTC
>TRBV7-9|NA|TRBJ2-3|NA
CASSLYGDTQYF
TGTGCCAGCTCCCTCTACGGAGATACGCAGTATTTT
>TRBV4-1|once|TRBJ1-2|NA
CASSPAGASGYTF
TGCGCCAGCAGCCCCGCAGGGGCAAGCGGCTACACCTTC
>TRBV27|NA|TRBJ2-5|TRBD2
CASSGISGGATERETQYF
TGTGCCAGCAGTGGCATAAGCGGGGGGGCCACCGAACGAGAGACCCAGTACTTC
>TRBV23-1|few|TRBJ2-7|NA
CASSLCRTAIYEQYF
TGCGCCAGCAGCCTTTGTAGGACAGCTATCTACGAGCAGTACTTC
>TRBV18|NA|TRBJ2-7|TRBD1
CASSPLPTGGEQYF
TGTGCCAGCTCACCGCTACCCACAGGGGGCGAGCAGTACTTC
>TRBV4-3|NA|TRBJ2-5|NA
CASSQEQGTQETQYF
TGCGCCAGCAGCCAAGAACAGGGCACCCAAGAGACCCAGTACTTC
>TRBV5-1|NA|TRBJ1-1|TRBD1
CASSGETGTEAFF
TGCGCCAGCAGCGGAGAGACAGGGACTGAAGCTTTCTTT
>TRBV5-1|NA|TRBJ2-5|TRBD2
CASRSAGGRLETQYF
TGCGCCAGCAGGTCGGCGGGGGGTAGGTTGGAGACCCAGTACTTC
>TRBV27|NA|TRBJ2-6|NA
CASSLEAAPRPGANVLTF
TGTGCCAGCAGTTTGGAGGCGGCCCCTAGGCCTGGGGCCAACGTCCTGACTTTC
>TRBV9|NA|TRBJ2-3|TRBD1
CASAKTGTVSTDTQYF
TGTGCCAGCGCAAAGACCGGGACAGTAAGCACAGATACGCAGTATTTT
>TRBV6-2/TRBV6-3|once|TRBJ1-5|NA
CASSAYSNQPQHF
TGTGCCAGCAGTGCGTATAGCAATCAGCCCCAGCATTTT
>TRBV29-1|NA|TRBJ1-2|TRBD1
CSVAPRDSYGYTF
TGCAGCGTTGCCCCCCGGGACAGTTATGGCTACACCTTC
>TRBV2|NA|TRBJ1-4|TRBD1
CASSFLQGWEKLFF
TGTGCCAGCAGTTTTCTACAGGGGTGGGAAAAACTGTTTTTT
>TRBV11-2|NA|TRBJ2-1|TRBD1
CASSLGDRVFDEQFF
TGTGCCAGCAGCTTAGGTGACAGGGTCTTCGATGAGCAGTTCTTC
>TRBV19|NA|TRBJ2-7|NA
CASSVRGRYEQYF
TGTGCCAGTAGTGTGCGGGGGCGGTACGAGCAGTACTTC
>TRBV10-3|NA|TRBJ1-1|NA
CAISPGQTPVAFF
TGTGCCATCAGCCCTGGACAGACTCCGGTGGCTTTCTTT
>TRBV4-3|once|TRBJ1-1|NA
CASSQETRLNTEAFF
TGCGCCAGCAGCCAAGAGACGAGGCTTAACACTGAAGCTTTCTTT
>TRBV6-6|few|TRBJ2-7|NA
CASSSTTNIYEQYF
TGTGCCAGCAGCTCGACTACAAATATCTACGAGCAGTACTTC
>TRBV5-4|NA|TRBJ2-5|NA
CASSSAVGVQETQYF
TGTGCCAGCAGCTCCGCGGTGGGAGTACAAGAGACCCAGTACTTC
>TRBV4-1|NA|TRBJ1-2|TRBD1
CASSQTGGNRGVYGYTF
TGCGCCAGCAGCCAGACAGGGGGCAACCGAGGGGTCTATGGCTACACCTTC
>TRBV14|NA|TRBJ2-3|NA
CASSQVRGAKSTDTQYF
TGTGCCAGCAGCCAAGTTCGCGGGGCAAAATCCACAGATACGCAGTATTTT
>TRBV5-6|NA|TRBJ1-2|TRBD1
CASSSIQGNGYGYTF
TGTGCCAGCAGCTCTATACAGGGGAACGGATATGGCTACACCTTC
>TRBV6-2/TRBV6-3|NA|TRBJ2-7|NA
CASSYPVYEQYF
TGTGCCAGCAGTTATCCGGTCTACGAGCAGTACTTC
>TRBV30|NA|TRBJ1-3|NA
CAWISPYGNTIYF
TGTGCCTGGATTTCTCCTTATGGAAACACCATATATTTT
>TRBV24-1|NA|TRBJ1-1|NA
CATSDNPNMNTEAFF
TGTGCCACCAGTGATAACCCAAACATGAACACTGAAGCTTTCTTT
>TRBV7-9|NA|TRBJ2-1|NA
CASSFRIQGYEQFF
TGTGCCAGCAGCTTTAGAATACAGGGATATGAGCAGTTCTTC
>TRBV5-1|NA|TRBJ2-1|TRBD2
CASSLEASGPNEQFF
TGCGCCAGCAGCTTGGAGGCTAGCGGGCCCAATGAGCAGTTCTTC
>TRBV30|NA|TRBJ2-7|NA
CAWTGGRGDEQYF
TGTGCCTGGACAGGGGGCCGGGGGGACGAGCAGTACTTC